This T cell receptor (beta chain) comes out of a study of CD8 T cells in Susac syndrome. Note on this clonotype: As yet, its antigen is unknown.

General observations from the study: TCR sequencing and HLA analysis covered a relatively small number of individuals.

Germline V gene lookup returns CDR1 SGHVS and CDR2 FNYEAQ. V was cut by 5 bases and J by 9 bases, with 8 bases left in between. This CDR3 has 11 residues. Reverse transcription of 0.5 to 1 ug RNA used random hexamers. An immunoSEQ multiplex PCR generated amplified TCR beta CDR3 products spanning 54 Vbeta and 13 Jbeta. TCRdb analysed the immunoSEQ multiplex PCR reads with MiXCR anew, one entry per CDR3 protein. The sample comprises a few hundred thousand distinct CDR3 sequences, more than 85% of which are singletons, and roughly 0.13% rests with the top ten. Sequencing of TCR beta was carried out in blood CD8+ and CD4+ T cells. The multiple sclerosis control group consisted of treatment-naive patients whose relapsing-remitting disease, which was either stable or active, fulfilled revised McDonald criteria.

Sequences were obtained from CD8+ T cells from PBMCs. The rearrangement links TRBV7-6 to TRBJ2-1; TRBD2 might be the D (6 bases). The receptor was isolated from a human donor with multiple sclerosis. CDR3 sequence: CASSQAGEQFF. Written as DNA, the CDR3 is TGTGCCAGCAGCCAAGCGGGTGAGCAGTTCTTC. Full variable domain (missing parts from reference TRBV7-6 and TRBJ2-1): GAGVSQSPRYKVTKRGQDVALRCDPISGHVSLYWYRQALGQGPEFLTYFNYEAQQDKSGLPNDRFSAERPEGSISTLTIQRTEQRDSAMYRCASSQAGEQFFGPGTRLTVL.